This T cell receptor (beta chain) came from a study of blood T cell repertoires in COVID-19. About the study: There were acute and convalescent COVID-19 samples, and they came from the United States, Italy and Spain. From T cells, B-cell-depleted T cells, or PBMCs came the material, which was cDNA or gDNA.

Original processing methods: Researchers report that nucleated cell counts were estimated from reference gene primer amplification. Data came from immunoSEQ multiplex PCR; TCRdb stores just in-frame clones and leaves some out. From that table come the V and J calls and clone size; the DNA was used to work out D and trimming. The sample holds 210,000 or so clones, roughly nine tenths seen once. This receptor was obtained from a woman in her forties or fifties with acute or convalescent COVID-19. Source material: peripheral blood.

This CDR3 is CASSPRGQTNYEQYF. The CDR3 DNA follows: TGTGCCAGCAGCCCCCGCGGACAGACCAACTACGAGCAGTACTTC. The chain uses TRBV7-6 and TRBJ2-7; a possible D gene is TRBD1 (6 bases). Germline V CDR1 and CDR2: SGHVS, FNYEAQ. Between the trimmed V and J ends, which lost 5 bases and 3 bases, there was a span of 17 bases. The CDR3 length is 15 residues.